Sequencing of this T cell receptor (beta chain) was carried out in a study of blood T cell repertoires in COVID-19. About the research overall: Samples taken during acute and convalescent COVID-19 were collected in the United States, Italy and Spain. The cDNA or gDNA used as material had been derived from T cells, B-cell-depleted T cells, or PBMCs.

The ends lost 0 bases at V and 2 bases at J; junction bases unmatched: 2. This CDR3 has 15 residues. CDR1 and CDR2 from the germline V gene are MNHEY and SVGAGI. Original processing methods: Counts of nucleated cells, estimated from reference gene primer amplification, were obtained. Profiled with immunoSEQ multiplex PCR; TCRdb holds only in-frame clones, not every one. V and J calls and clone size are given by that table; D and trimming were obtained from the DNA. The top ten clones hold roughly 4.2% of a sample with roughly 260,000 clones, approximately 79% of them seen once. This clonotype was sampled from a woman aged 40 to 50 with active or convalescent COVID-19. Material: peripheral blood. This chain connects TRBV6-5 to TRBJ2-7, with TRBD2 matching over 9 bases. Here the CDR3 reads CASSYSGLAAYEQYF. DNA of the CDR3: TGTGCCAGCAGTTACTCGGGACTAGCAGCCTACGAGCAGTACTTC.